This T cell receptor beta chain came from a study of cytomegalovirus exposure and HLA in healthy donors. Across the whole study: Of all 400 or so donors who were genotyped, 70% to 85% belonged to the Caucasian-associated ancestry cluster. Study-wide points: Later analysis reportedly placed an Asian-associated ancestry cluster below the approximately 730-donor mean in N-insertions. TCR sequences were mostly rare, though some public TCRs occurred in many donors.

In regard to this clone: What it binds is not known.

Each of the donors was a healthy bone marrow donor. The CDR3 is made up of 14 amino acids. J lost 4 bases, V lost 7 bases, and 7 bases had no gene match. Per the germline V gene, CDR1 is SNHLY and CDR2 is FYNNEI. This PCR relied on a set of 60 Vbeta primers and 13 Jbeta primers. Here immunoSEQ multiplex PCR was the method, and the copy in TCRdb shows in-frame clones only, minus some. The top ten hold 6% to 8.5% of the sample, which has over 150,000 clones, roughly 80% seen once. The sample was PBMCs. The chain carries TRBV2 and TRBJ2-3; 8 bases line up with TRBD2. This receptor was identified in a young man in good health and CMV-seropositive. CDR3 coding DNA: TGTGCCAGCACGGGGCGGGGGGTCGCAGATACGCAGTATTTT. Protein: CASTGRGVADTQYF.